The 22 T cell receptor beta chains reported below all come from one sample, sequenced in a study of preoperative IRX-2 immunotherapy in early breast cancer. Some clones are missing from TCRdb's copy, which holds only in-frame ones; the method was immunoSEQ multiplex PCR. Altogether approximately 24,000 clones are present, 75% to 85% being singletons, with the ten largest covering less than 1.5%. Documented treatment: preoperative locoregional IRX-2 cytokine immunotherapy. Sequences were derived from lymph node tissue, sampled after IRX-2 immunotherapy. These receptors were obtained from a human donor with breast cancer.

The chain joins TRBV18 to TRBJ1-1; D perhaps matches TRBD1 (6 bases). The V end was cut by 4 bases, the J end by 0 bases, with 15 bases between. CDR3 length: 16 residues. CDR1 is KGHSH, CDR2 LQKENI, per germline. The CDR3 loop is CASSLGQNTMNTEAFF. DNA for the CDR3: TGTGCCAGCTCACTTGGACAGAACACCATGAACACTGAAGCTTTCTTT.

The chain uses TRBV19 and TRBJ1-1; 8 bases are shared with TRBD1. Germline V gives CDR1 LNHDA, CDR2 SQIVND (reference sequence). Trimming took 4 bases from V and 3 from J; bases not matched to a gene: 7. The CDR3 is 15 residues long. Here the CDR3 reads CASSNDRGGHTEAFF. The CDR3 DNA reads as TGTGCCAGTAGTAACGACAGGGGCGGTCACACTGAAGCTTTCTTT.

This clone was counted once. The CDR3 loop is CAGRDRVRHGYTF. The CDR3 coding sequence is TGTGCCGGCCGAGACAGGGTTAGACATGGCTACACCTTC. V usage is TRBV28 and J usage is TRBJ1-2, with 7 bases lining up with TRBD1. Germline V gives CDR1 MDHEN, CDR2 SYDVKM. This CDR3 is 13 amino acids long. The V and J ends lost 11 bases and 6 bases, in that order; junction bases with no gene match: 12.

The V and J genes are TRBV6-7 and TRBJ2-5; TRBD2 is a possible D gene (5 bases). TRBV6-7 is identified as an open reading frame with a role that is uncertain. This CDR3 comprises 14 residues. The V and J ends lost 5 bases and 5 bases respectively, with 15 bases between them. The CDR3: CASSEAASRETQYF. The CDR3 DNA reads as TGTGCCAGCAGTGAAGCGGCCTCCCGGGAGACCCAGTACTTC.

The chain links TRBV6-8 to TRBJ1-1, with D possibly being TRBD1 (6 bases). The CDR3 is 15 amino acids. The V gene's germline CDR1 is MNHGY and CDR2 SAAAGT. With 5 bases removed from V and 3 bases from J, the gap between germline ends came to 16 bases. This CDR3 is CASSTTGGKDTEAFF. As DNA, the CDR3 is TGTGCCAGCAGTACCACCGGGGGCAAGGACACTGAAGCTTTCTTT.

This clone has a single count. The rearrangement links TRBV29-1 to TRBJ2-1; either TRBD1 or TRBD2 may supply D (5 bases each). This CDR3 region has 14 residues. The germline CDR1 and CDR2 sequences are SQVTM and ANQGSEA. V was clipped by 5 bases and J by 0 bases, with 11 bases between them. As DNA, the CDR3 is TGCAGCGTTACAGAGGGGTACTCCTACAATGAGCAGTTCTTC. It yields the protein CSVTEGYSYNEQFF.

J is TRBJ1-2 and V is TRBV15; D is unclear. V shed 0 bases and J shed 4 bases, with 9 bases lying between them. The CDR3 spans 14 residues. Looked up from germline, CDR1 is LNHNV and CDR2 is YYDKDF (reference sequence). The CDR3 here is CATSRDLTAYGYTF. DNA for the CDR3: TGTGCCACCAGCAGAGATTTAACAGCCTATGGCTACACCTTC.

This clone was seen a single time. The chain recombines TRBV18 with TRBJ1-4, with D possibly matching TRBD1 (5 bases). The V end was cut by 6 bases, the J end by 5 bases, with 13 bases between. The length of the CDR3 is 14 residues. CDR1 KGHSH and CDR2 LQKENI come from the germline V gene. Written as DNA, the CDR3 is TGTGCCAGCTCGTCCGGGACGGGGAATGAAAAACTGTTTTTT. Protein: CASSSGTGNEKLFF. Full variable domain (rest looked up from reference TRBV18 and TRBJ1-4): NAGVMQNPRHLVRRRGQEARLRCSPMKGHSHVYWYRQLPEEGLKFMVYLQKENIIDESGMPKERFSAEFPKEGPSILRIQQVVRGDSAAYFCASSSGTGNEKLFFGSGTQLSVL.

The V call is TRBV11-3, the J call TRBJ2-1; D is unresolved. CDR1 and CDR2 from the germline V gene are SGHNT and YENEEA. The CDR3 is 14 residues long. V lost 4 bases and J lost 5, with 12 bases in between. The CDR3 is CASSSTALHNEQFF. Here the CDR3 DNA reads TGTGCCAGCAGCTCCACCGCGCTCCACAATGAGCAGTTCTTC.

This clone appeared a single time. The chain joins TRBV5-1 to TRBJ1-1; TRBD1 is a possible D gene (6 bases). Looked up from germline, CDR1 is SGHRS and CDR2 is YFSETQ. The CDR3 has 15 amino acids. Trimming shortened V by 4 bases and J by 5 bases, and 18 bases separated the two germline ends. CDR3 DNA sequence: TGCGCCAGCAGCAGACAGGTGGGGGGTCGGACTGAAGCTTTCTTT. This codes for CASSRQVGGRTEAFF.

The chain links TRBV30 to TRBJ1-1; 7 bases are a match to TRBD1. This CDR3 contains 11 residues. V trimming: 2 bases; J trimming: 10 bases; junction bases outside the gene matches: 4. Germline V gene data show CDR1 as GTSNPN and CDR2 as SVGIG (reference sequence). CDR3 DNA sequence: TGTGCCTGGAGTAAGACAGGGAGAGCTTTCTTT. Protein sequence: CAWSKTGRAFF.

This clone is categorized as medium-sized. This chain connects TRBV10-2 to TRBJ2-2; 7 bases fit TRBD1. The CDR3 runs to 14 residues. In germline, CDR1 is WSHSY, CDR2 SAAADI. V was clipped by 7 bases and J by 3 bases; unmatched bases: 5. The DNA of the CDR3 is TGCGCCAGCACCATGACAGGGTACACCGGGGAGCTGTTTTTT. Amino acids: CASTMTGYTGELFF.

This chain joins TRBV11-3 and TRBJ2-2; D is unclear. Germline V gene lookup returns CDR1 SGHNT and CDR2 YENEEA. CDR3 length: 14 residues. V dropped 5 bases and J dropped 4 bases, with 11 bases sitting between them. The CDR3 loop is CASSLTKGTGELFF. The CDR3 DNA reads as TGTGCCAGCAGCCTTACCAAGGGCACCGGGGAGCTGTTTTTT.

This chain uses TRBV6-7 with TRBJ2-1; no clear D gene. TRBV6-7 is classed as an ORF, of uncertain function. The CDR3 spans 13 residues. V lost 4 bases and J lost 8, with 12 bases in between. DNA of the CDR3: TGTGCCAGCAGTTTCTATACTTACGATGAGCAGTTCTTC. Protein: CASSFYTYDEQFF.

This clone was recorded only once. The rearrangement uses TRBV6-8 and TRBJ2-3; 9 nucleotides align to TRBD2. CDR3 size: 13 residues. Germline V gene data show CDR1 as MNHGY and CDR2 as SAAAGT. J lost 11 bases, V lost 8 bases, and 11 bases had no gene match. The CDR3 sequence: CASRGLALGGQYF. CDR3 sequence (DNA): TGTGCCAGCCGGGGACTAGCACTCGGCGGGCAGTATTTT.

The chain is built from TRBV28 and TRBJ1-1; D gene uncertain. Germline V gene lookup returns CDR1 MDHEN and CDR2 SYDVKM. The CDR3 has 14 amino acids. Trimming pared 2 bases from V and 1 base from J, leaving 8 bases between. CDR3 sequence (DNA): TGTGCCAGCAGTTTACCGCGGGGGAACACTGAAGCTTTCTTT. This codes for CASSLPRGNTEAFF.

The CDR3: CASSFYPDRVGQETQYF. Here the CDR3 DNA reads TGTGCCAGCAGCTTTTACCCAGACAGGGTGGGACAAGAGACCCAGTACTTC. The V gene is TRBV11-3, the J gene TRBJ2-5, with 7 bases lining up with TRBD1. Germline loops: CDR1 SGHNT, CDR2 YENEEA. V trimming: 3 bases; J trimming: 2 bases; junction bases outside the gene matches: 12. This CDR3 has 17 residues.

DNA for the CDR3: TGTGCCAGCTCACCGGCAGGAGCGAACACTGAAGCTTTCTTT. Its protein product is CASSPAGANTEAFF. The V gene is TRBV18, the J gene TRBJ1-1; D gene ambiguous. V lost 3 bases and J lost 1, with 9 bases in between. The CDR3 runs 14 residues. The germline CDR1 and CDR2 sequences are KGHSH and LQKENI.

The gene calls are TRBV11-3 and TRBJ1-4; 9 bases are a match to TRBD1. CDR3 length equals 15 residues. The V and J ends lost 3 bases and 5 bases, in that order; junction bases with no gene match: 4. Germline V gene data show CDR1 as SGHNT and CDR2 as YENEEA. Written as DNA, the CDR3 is TGTGCCAGCAGCTTGGGAGGACAGGGGAATGAAAAACTGTTTTTT. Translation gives CASSLGGQGNEKLFF.

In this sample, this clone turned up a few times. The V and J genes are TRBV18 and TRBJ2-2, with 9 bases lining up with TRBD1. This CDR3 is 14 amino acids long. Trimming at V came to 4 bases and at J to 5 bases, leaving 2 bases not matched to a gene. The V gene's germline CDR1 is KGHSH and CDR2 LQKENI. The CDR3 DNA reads TGTGCCAGCTCACGGGACAGGGAAACCGGGGAGCTGTTTTTT. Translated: CASSRDRETGELFF.

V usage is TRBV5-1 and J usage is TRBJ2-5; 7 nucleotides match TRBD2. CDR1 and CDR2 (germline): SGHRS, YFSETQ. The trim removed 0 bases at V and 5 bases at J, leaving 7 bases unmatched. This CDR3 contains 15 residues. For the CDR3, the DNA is TGCGCCAGCAGCTTGGGAGTTTCGCGGGGGGAGACCCAGTACTTC. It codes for CASSLGVSRGETQYF.

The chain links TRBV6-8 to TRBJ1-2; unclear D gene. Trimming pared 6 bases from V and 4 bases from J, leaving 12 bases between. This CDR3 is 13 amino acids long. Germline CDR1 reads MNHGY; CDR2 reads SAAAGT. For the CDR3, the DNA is TGTGCCAGCAGGGCCGACATCCTCTATGGCTACACCTTC. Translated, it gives CASRADILYGYTF.